One and the same sample provided the 3 T cell receptor beta chains below, sequenced in a study of regulatory T cells in long-lasting Graves disease. Sequencing libraries for TCR beta were prepared with iRepertoire HTBI primers and Arm-PCR of CDR3 regions. TCRdb fed the multiplex PCR reads into MiXCR, producing one record per CDR3 protein. The sample records approximately 360,000 distinct CDR3 sequences, roughly 24% being singletons. Time point: persistent/refractory GD, antithyroid drugs over 5 years with positive TRAb. The TCR library used RNA extracted from PBMCs. Sequences were derived from peripheral blood mononuclear cells (PBMCs), sampled when the disease was refractory, from a patient treated with antithyroid drugs. These receptors were collected from a woman between 35 and 50 years old with Graves disease.

This clonotype was seen at least ten times. The genes are TRBV7-8 and TRBJ1-4; 7 bases agree with TRBD1. The ends lost 1 base at V and 7 bases at J; junction bases unmatched: 6. The CDR3 covers 15 residues. CDR1 is SGHVS and CDR2 is FQNEAQ in the germline V gene. The CDR3 sequence: CASSLGAGDSEKLFF. CDR3 nucleotide sequence: TGTGCCAGCAGCTTAGGGGCAGGGGACAGTGAAAAACTGTTTTTT.

This clonotype has only a few counts. J is TRBJ2-2 and V is TRBV10-1, with TRBD1 identical over 10 bases. With 7 bases clipped from V and 5 bases from J, the junction kept 4 bases outside the gene matches. The CDR3 covers 14 residues. The germline CDR1 and CDR2 sequences are WNHNN and SYGVQD (reference sequence). Here the CDR3 DNA reads TGCGCCAGCACCCGGGACAGGGGTACCGGGGAGCTGTTTTTT. It is translated as CASTRDRGTGELFF.

The V and J genes are TRBV11-2 and TRBJ2-5; maybe TRBD1 (5 bases). Trimming removed 3 bases at V and 5 bases at J, with 19 bases between. This CDR3 has 16 residues. Looked up from germline, CDR1 is SGHAT and CDR2 is FQNNGV. The CDR3 spells CASSLAGSQGEETQYF. In nucleotides, the CDR3 is TGTGCCAGCAGCTTGGCCGGTTCCCAGGGCGAGGAGACCCAGTACTTC.